The present TCR beta chain was sequenced within a study of PD-1 blockade in classical Hodgkin lymphoma. As for this clone: The antigen remains unidentified.

Assay: immunoSEQ multiplex PCR; the TCRdb copy retains only in-frame clones and omits some. The repertoire consists of over 50,000 clones, with 73% occurring once and the leading ten covering approximately 15%. Regarding the study as a whole: Baseline TCR diversity was reportedly lower in newly diagnosed patients than in healthy donors. It was reported as lower still in relapsed/refractory patients. What caused the repertoire differences, perhaps disease activity or prior therapy, remains undefined. Those achieving complete response showed baseline diversity like newly diagnosed patients.

Relapse was seen in all patients after autologous stem cell transplantation, and brentuximab vedotin exposure was variable. The trim removed 5 bases at V and 0 bases at J, leaving 6 bases unmatched. This CDR3 comprises 15 residues. Germline values: CDR1 LNHDA, CDR2 SQIVND (reference sequence). The chain recombines TRBV19 with TRBJ1-1; 7 bases align to TRBD1. This TCR was recovered from a human donor with classical Hodgkin lymphoma. Sequencing used peripheral blood mononuclear cells (PBMCs), obtained before the second cycle of nivolumab. The CDR3 here is CASSADRLMNTEAFF. In nucleotides, the CDR3 is TGTGCCAGTAGTGCGGACAGGCTCATGAACACTGAAGCTTTCTTT. Full variable domain (outside the CDR3, taken from reference TRBV19 and TRBJ1-1): DGGITQSPKYLFRKEGQNVTLSCEQNLNHDAMYWYRQDPGQGLRLIYYSQIVNDFQKGDIAEGYSVSREKKESFPLTVTSAQKNPTAFYLCASSADRLMNTEAFFGQGTRLTVV.